This TCR beta chain stems from a study of response to subunit inactivated influenza vaccine. With 5 bases removed from V and 2 bases from J, the gap between germline ends came to 10 bases. The CDR3 totals 13 residues. Germline-derived CDR1 and CDR2 are PRHDT and FYEKMQ (reference sequence). TCRdb re-called the RT-PCR reads through MiXCR, storing one row per CDR3 protein. The sample carries hundreds of thousands of distinct CDR3 sequences, approximately 9.9% recorded once. Study results and caveats: Each seasonal flu vaccination may recruit only limited new T cells, authors suggested.

As regards this clonotype: The target antigen is unknown.

J is TRBJ2-7 and V is TRBV13; D is undetermined. The sequences come from PBMCs from blood, collected 40 to 50 days after vaccination. This receptor was taken from a man between 50 and 59 years old who received an inactivated influenza vaccine. The CDR3 reads CASSEERTYEQYF. CDR3 coding DNA: TGTGCCAGCAGCGAAGAAAGAACCTACGAGCAGTACTTC.